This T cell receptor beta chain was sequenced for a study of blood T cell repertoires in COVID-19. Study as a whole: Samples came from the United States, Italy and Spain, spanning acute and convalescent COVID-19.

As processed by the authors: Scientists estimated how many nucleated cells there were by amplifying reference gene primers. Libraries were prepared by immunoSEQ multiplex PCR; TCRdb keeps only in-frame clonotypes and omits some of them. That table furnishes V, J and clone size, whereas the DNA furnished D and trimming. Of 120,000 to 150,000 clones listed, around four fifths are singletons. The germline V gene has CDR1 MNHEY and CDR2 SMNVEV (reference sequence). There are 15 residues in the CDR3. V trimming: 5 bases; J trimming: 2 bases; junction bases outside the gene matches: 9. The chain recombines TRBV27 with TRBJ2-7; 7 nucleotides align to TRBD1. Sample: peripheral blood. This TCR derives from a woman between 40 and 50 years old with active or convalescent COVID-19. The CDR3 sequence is CASSHTTGQTYEQYF. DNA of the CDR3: TGTGCCAGCAGTCACACGACAGGGCAGACCTACGAGCAGTACTTC.